The 18 T cell receptor beta chains presented below share a single source sample, sequenced in a study of blood T cell repertoires in COVID-19. Clones were read by immunoSEQ multiplex PCR, and TCRdb kept only the in-frame ones, dropping some. The table lists 140,000 to 150,000 clones, around 85% of them singletons. The specimen was peripheral blood. The receptors come from a woman between 55 and 75 years old with COVID-19, enrolled during active disease.

The chain uses TRBV19 and TRBJ2-2; 7 bases match TRBD1. In germline, CDR1 is LNHDA, CDR2 SQIVND (reference sequence). The CDR3 is made up of 14 amino acids. Trimming took 5 bases from V and 4 from J; bases not matched to a gene: 4. The CDR3 DNA reads as TGTGCCAGTAGTCTCACAGGGGCCACCGGGGAGCTGTTTTTT. Amino acids: CASSLTGATGELFF. The full variable domain, its missing parts supplied by reference TRBV19 and TRBJ2-2, is DGGITQSPKYLFRKEGQNVTLSCEQNLNHDAMYWYRQDPGQGLRLIYYSQIVNDFQKGDIAEGYSVSREKKESFPLTVTSAQKNPTAFYLCASSLTGATGELFFGEGSRLTVL.

The V gene is TRBV27, the J gene TRBJ2-3, with D possibly TRBD1 on 7 matching bases. With 8 bases removed from V and 0 bases from J, the gap between germline ends came to 18 bases. CDR3 length: 16 residues. Germline V lookup: CDR1 MNHEY, CDR2 SMNVEV (reference sequence). The CDR3 nucleotides read TGTGCCAGCCGCTCCAGGGCGGGACAGAGCACAGATACGCAGTATTTT. This sequence encodes CASRSRAGQSTDTQYF.

This clone has just a few counts. The CDR3 loop is CASSLDGQGYGYTF. The CDR3 nucleotides are TGCGCCAGCAGCTTAGATGGACAGGGCTATGGCTACACCTTC. The rearrangement links TRBV5-1 to TRBJ1-2; 8 nucleotides line up with TRBD1. This CDR3 comprises 14 residues. Looked up from germline, CDR1 is SGHRS and CDR2 is YFSETQ. Trimming took 2 bases from V and 4 from J; bases not matched to a gene: 4.

The rearrangement joins TRBV7-9 to TRBJ1-4; D is ambiguous. CDR1 is SEHNR and CDR2 is FQNEAQ in the germline V gene (reference sequence). The CDR3 runs to 12 residues. Trimming took off 3 bases at V and 8 bases at J, with 7 bases between the two ends. CDR3 amino acids: CASSFGSEKLFF. CDR3 sequence (DNA): TGTGCCAGCAGCTTCGGGAGCGAAAAACTGTTTTTT.

The chain joins TRBV18 to TRBJ2-7; TRBD1 is a possible D gene (8 bases). The CDR3 has 13 amino acids. Germline-derived CDR1 and CDR2 are KGHSH and LQKENI. Trimming took off 5 bases at V and 7 bases at J, with 15 bases between the two ends. CDR3 in DNA: TGTGCCAGCTCAGCCGGACAGGGACTAGAGCAGTACTTC. Translated, it gives CASSAGQGLEQYF.

The chain joins TRBV5-8 to TRBJ2-3; the D is unclear. Trimming pared 2 bases from V and 4 bases from J, leaving 20 bases between. Germline V gene data show CDR1 as SGHTS and CDR2 as YDEGEE. The CDR3 consists of 17 residues. Here the CDR3 reads CASSFGRLTLGSDTQYF. The DNA of the CDR3 is TGTGCCAGCAGCTTTGGGCGATTGACACTTGGATCAGATACGCAGTATTTT.

J is TRBJ1-1 and V is TRBV10-3; weak D call: TRBD1 (5 bases). The CDR3 spans 15 residues. CDR1 and CDR2 from the germline V gene are ENHRY and SYGVKD. V dropped 6 bases and J dropped 1 base, with 15 bases sitting between them. The CDR3 protein is CAIRPPMTENTEAFF. The CDR3 bases are TGTGCCATCAGGCCACCGATGACAGAGAACACTGAAGCTTTCTTT.

This chain joins TRBV3-1 (or the pseudogene TRBV3-2) and TRBJ2-7, with D tentatively TRBD2 (6 bases). CDR3 length: 14 amino acids. Germline lookup yields CDR1 LGHDT and CDR2 YNNKEL (reference sequence). Trimming shortened V by 1 base and J by 3 bases, and 10 bases separated the two germline ends. CDR3 DNA: TGTGCCAGCAGCCAAGCGGGAGCCAACTACGAGCAGTACTTC. It specifies CASSQAGANYEQYF.

V gene TRBV20-1 combines with J gene TRBJ2-7, with 8 bases aligning to TRBD1. Per germline, CDR1 DFQATT and CDR2 SNEGSKA (reference sequence). V lost 3 bases to trimming and J lost 2 bases; unmatched junction nucleotides: 6. CDR3 size: 14 residues. CDR3 in DNA: TGCAGTGCTAGTTTGGGACAGGCCCCCTACGAGCAGTACTTC. Protein: CSASLGQAPYEQYF.

This chain joins TRBV2 and TRBJ1-1; D uncertain. V was shortened by 7 bases and J by 5 bases, with 17 bases between the two germline ends. The CDR3 runs to 14 residues. Germline V gives CDR1 SNHLY, CDR2 FYNNEI. The CDR3 DNA is TGTGCCAGCACCCGGCGGGTGCTAGATACTGAAGCTTTCTTT. Translation: CASTRRVLDTEAFF.

The CDR3 is CASSPSGGAVWETQYF. The CDR3 DNA sequence: TGTGCCAGCAGCCCAAGCGGGGGGGCGGTTTGGGAGACCCAGTACTTC. V is TRBV5-4 and J is TRBJ2-5; 10 nucleotides align to TRBD2. The CDR3 contains 16 residues. Germline V gene sequence: CDR1 SGHNT, CDR2 YYREEE (reference sequence). V gave up 4 bases and J gave up 5 bases; unmatched junction bases: 11.

V gene TRBV24-1 combines with J gene TRBJ1-5; possible D gene TRBD1, 6 bases. V lost 4 bases to trimming and J lost 4 bases, with 16 bases between them. CDR1 is KGHDR, CDR2 SFDVKD, per germline. The CDR3 totals 16 residues. The CDR3 region is CATSDPTGPGNQPQHF. CDR3 coding DNA: TGTGCCACCAGTGACCCAACAGGGCCTGGAAATCAGCCCCAGCATTTT.

V usage is TRBV7-6 and J usage is TRBJ2-3; 7 bases map to TRBD1. V was clipped by 1 base and J by 3 bases; unmatched bases: 7. Germline values: CDR1 SGHVS, CDR2 FNYEAQ. This CDR3 has 16 amino acids. CDR3 in amino acids: CASSLDAGGSTDTQYF. Written as DNA, the CDR3 is TGTGCCAGCAGCTTAGATGCAGGGGGTTCGACAGATACGCAGTATTTT.

V and J are TRBV7-8 and TRBJ2-7; the match to TRBD2 covers 13 bases. J lost 7 bases, V lost 1 base, and 4 bases had no gene match. This CDR3 region has 15 residues. CDR1 SGHVS and CDR2 FQNEAQ come from the germline V gene. The DNA of the CDR3 is TGTGCCAGCAGCTTAGTGACTAGCGGGGGGAGTGAGCAGTACTTC. The encoded protein is CASSLVTSGGSEQYF.

CDR3 coding DNA: TGTGCCAGCAGCTCTTTCGGGGACTATGGCTACACCTTC. This codes for CASSSFGDYGYTF. The V and J genes are TRBV7-2 and TRBJ1-2; D is ambiguous. Germline CDR1 reads SGHTA; CDR2 reads FQGNSA. Trimming pared 4 bases from V and 3 bases from J, leaving 9 bases between. The CDR3 has 13 residues.

The chain uses TRBV27 and TRBJ2-7; TRBD1 agrees at 7 bases. The germline V gene has CDR1 MNHEY and CDR2 SMNVEV (reference sequence). The CDR3 has 13 residues. V gave up 7 bases and J gave up 3 bases; unmatched junction bases: 6. DNA for the CDR3: TGTGCCAGCAAAAGGACAGGTGGCTACGAGCAGTACTTC. Translation: CASKRTGGYEQYF.

The chain is built from TRBV18 and TRBJ2-2, with 7 bases fitting TRBD1. With V trimmed by 3 bases and J by 5 bases, 6 bases remained unmatched. The length of the CDR3 is 15 residues. Germline values: CDR1 KGHSH, CDR2 LQKENI. CDR3 DNA sequence: TGTGCCAGCTCACCCAGACAGGGAGAAACCGGGGAGCTGTTTTTT. It specifies CASSPRQGETGELFF.

The chain couples TRBV5-5 to TRBJ1-2; no reliable D call. Trimming shortened V by 3 bases and J by 4 bases, and 13 bases separated the two germline ends. CDR3 size: 14 residues. Germline lookup yields CDR1 SGHKS and CDR2 YYEKEE (reference sequence). The CDR3 sequence is CASSSIRRSYGYTF. The CDR3 nucleotides are TGTGCCAGCAGCTCCATAAGACGGAGCTATGGCTACACCTTC. The complete variable domain, with remaining parts taken from reference TRBV5-5 and TRBJ1-2, reads DAGVTQSPTHLIKTRGQQVTLRCSPISGHKSVSWYQQVLGQGPQFIFQYYEKEERGRGNFPDRFSARQFPNYSSELNVNALLLGDSALYLCASSSIRRSYGYTFGSGTRLTVV.